Detailed here is one T cell receptor beta chain. The data were obtained in a study of T-cell memory formation after mild COVID-19. There are 12 residues in the CDR3. V lost 5 bases and J 1 base, leaving 7 bases between the germline ends. The germline V gene encodes CDR1 DFQATT and CDR2 SNEGSKA (reference sequence). TCRdb itself ran the 5' RACE reads through MiXCR, one entry per CDR3 protein. The sample yields around 470,000 distinct CDR3 sequences, around 20% seen once. The TCR sequence derives from an adult woman who had mild COVID-19 (a few samples of this study predate the infection). Cell type and time point are not known. Specimen: PBMCs or a T cell subset sorted from them (not recorded which). The J gene is TRBJ2-3, the V gene TRBV20-1, with D tentatively TRBD2 (5 bases). CDR3 loop: CSAVLGTDTQYF. Here the CDR3 DNA reads TGCAGTGCTGTACTAGGCACAGATACGCAGTATTTT.